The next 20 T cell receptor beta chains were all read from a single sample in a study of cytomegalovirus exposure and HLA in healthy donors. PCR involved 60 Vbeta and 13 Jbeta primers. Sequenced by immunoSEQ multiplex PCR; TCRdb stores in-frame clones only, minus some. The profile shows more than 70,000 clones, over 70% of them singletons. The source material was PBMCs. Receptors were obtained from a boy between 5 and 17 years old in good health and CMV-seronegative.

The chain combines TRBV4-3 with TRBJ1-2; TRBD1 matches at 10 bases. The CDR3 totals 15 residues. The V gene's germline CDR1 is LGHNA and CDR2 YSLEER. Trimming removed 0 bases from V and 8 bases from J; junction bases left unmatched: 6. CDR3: CASSQDIGTGEGYTF. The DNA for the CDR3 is TGCGCCAGCAGCCAAGATATTGGGACAGGGGAAGGCTACACCTTC.

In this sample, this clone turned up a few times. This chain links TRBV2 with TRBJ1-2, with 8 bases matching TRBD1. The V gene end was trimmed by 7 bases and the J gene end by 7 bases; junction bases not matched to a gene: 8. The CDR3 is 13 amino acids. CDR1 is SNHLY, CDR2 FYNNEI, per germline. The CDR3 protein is CASKLQGARGYTF. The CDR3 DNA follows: TGTGCCAGCAAACTCCAGGGGGCGCGTGGCTACACCTTC.

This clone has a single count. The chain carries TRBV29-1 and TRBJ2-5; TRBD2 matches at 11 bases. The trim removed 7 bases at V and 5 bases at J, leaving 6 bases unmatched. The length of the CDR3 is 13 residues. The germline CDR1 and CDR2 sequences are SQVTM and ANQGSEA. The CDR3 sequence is CSGMTSGVETQYF. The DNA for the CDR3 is TGCAGCGGAATGACTAGCGGGGTGGAGACCCAGTACTTC.

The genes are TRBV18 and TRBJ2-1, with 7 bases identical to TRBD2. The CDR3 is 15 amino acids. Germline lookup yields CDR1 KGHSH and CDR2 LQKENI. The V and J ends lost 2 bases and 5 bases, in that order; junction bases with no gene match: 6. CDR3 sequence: CASSPTGTTDNEQFF. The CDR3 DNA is TGTGCCAGCTCACCAACCGGGACTACCGACAATGAGCAGTTCTTC.

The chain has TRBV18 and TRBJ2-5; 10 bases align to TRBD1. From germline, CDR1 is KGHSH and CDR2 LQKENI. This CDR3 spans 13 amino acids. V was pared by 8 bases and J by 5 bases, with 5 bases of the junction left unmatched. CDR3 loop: CASRQGAVETQYF. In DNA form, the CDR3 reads TGTGCCAGCCGACAGGGGGCGGTGGAGACCCAGTACTTC. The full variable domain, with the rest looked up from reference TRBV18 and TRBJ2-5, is NAGVMQNPRHLVRRRGQEARLRCSPMKGHSHVYWYRQLPEEGLKFMVYLQKENIIDESGMPKERFSAEFPKEGPSILRIQQVVRGDSAAYFCASRQGAVETQYFGPGTRLLVL.

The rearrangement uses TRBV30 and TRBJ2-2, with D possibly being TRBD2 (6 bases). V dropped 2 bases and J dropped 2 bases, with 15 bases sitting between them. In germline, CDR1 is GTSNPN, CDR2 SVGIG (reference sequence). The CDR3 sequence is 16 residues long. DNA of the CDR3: TGTGCCTGGAGTCCCCAGACTAGGGAAAACACCGGGGAGCTGTTTTTT. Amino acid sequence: CAWSPQTRENTGELFF.

The CDR3 sequence: CASWGQGTETQYF. CDR3 sequence (DNA): TGTGCCAGCTGGGGACAGGGTACTGAGACCCAGTACTTC. This chain connects TRBV19 to TRBJ2-5; 9 bases match TRBD1. The V gene's germline CDR1 is LNHDA and CDR2 SQIVND (reference sequence). This CDR3 spans 13 amino acids. The J segment lost 5 bases and the V segment lost 9 bases, leaving 7 bases of the junction unmatched.

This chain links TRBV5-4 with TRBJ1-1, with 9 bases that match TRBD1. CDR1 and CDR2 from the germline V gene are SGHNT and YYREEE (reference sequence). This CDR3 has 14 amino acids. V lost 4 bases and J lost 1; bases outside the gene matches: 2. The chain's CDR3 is CASSQQGANTEAFF. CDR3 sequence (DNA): TGTGCCAGCAGCCAACAGGGGGCGAACACTGAAGCTTTCTTT.

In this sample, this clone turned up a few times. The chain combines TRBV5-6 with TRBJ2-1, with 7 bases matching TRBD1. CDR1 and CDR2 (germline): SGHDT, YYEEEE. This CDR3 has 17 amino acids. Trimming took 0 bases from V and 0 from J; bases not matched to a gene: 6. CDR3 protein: CASSLGPTGSSYNEQFF. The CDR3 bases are TGTGCCAGCAGCTTGGGACCGACAGGGAGCTCCTACAATGAGCAGTTCTTC.

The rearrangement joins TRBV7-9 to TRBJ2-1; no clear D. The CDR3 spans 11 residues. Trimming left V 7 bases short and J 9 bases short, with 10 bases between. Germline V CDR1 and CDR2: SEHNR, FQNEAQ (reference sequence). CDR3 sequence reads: CASTQATEQFF. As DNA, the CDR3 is TGTGCCAGCACCCAAGCCACTGAGCAGTTCTTC.

Here the CDR3 reads CSVTRGAMNTEAFF. For the CDR3, the DNA is TGCAGCGTTACCAGGGGGGCCATGAACACTGAAGCTTTCTTT. V and J are TRBV29-1 and TRBJ1-1; TRBD1 aligns across 7 bases. The CDR3 is 14 residues long. Germline CDR1 and CDR2: SQVTM and ANQGSEA. With V trimmed by 5 bases and J by 0 bases, 6 bases remained unmatched.

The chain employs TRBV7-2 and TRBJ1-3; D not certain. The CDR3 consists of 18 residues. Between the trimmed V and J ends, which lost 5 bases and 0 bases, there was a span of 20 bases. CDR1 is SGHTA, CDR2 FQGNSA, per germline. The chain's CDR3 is CASSPHREATNSGNTIYF. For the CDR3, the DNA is TGTGCCAGCAGCCCCCACCGGGAGGCTACTAACTCTGGAAACACCATATATTTT.

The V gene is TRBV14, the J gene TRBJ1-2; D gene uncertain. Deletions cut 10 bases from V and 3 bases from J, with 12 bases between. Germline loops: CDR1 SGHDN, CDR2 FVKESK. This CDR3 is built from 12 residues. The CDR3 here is CAINDSYYGYTF. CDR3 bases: TGTGCCATTAATGACTCATACTATGGCTACACCTTC.

The CDR3 spells CASSIYRSGGQPQHF. Here the CDR3 DNA reads TGTGCCAGTAGTATTTACAGGAGCGGGGGTCAGCCCCAGCATTTT. The gene calls are TRBV19 and TRBJ1-5; possibly TRBD1 for D (5 bases). Germline CDR1 LNHDA, CDR2 SQIVND (reference sequence). This CDR3 is built from 15 residues. Trimming took off 3 bases at V and 6 bases at J, with 15 bases between the two ends.

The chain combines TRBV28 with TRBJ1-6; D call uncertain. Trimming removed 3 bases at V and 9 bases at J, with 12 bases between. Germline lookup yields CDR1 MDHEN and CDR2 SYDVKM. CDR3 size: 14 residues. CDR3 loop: CASSFGEGSSPLHF. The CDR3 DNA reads TGTGCCAGCAGTTTCGGTGAGGGTAGTTCACCCCTCCACTTT. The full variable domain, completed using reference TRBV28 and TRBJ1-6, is DVKVTQSSRYLVKRTGEKVFLECVQDMDHENMFWYRQDPGLGLRLIYFSYDVKMKEKGDIPEGYSVSREKKERFSLILESASTNQTSMYLCASSFGEGSSPLHFGNGTRLTVT.

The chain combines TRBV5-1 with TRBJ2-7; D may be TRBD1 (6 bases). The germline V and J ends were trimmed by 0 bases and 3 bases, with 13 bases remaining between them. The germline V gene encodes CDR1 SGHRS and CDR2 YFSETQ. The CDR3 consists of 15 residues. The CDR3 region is CASSLGTVPYYEQYF. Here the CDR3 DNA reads TGCGCCAGCAGCTTGGGGACAGTCCCGTACTACGAGCAGTACTTC.

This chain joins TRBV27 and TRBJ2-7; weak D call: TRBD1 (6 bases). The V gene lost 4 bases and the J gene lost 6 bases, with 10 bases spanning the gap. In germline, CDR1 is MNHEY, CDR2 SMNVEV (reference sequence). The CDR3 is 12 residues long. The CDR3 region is CASSYQGSEQYF. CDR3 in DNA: TGTGCCAGCAGTTATCAGGGGAGCGAGCAGTACTTC.

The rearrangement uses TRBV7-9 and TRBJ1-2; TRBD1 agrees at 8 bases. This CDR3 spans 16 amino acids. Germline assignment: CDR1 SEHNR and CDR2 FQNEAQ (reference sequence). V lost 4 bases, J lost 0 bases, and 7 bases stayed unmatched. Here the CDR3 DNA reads TGTGCCAGCAGCTATAGGGGACAGGACCCTAACTATGGCTACACCTTC. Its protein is CASSYRGQDPNYGYTF.

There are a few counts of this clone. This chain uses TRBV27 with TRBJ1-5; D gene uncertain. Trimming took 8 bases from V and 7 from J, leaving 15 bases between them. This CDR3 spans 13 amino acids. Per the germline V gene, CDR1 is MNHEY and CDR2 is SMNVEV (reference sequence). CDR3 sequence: CASPNRGSQPQHF. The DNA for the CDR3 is TGTGCCAGCCCCAATCGGGGATCCCAGCCCCAGCATTTT.

The CDR3 region is CAWTRGQPIHEQYF. The CDR3 nucleotides are TGTGCCTGGACTAGGGGACAACCCATCCACGAGCAGTACTTC. V is TRBV30 and J is TRBJ2-7; tentative D call: TRBD1 (6 bases). From germline, CDR1 is GTSNPN and CDR2 SVGIG (reference sequence). The CDR3 is 14 amino acids. V lost 4 bases and J 5 bases, leaving 18 bases between the germline ends.